This is a list of T cell receptor beta chains from one sample in a study of PD-1 blockade in classical Hodgkin lymphoma. Clones were read by immunoSEQ multiplex PCR, and TCRdb kept only the in-frame ones, dropping some. The sample consists of about 35,000 clones, around 90% of them appearing once. The sample consisted of CD4+ T cells from blood, taken at baseline. The receptors shown here come from a human donor with classical Hodgkin lymphoma. Both conserved end residues are part of each CDR3. Only some rows state a clone size, as once, few, many or a class for expanded clones.

clone size	J gene	V gene	CDR3 protein
-	TRBJ1-2	TRBV27	CATSRGGTNDYGYTF
-	TRBJ1-4	TRBV5-6	CASSLGLKAAGEKLFF
-	TRBJ2-6	TRBV29-1	CSVIDRVLSGANVLTF
-	TRBJ2-7	TRBV11-1	CASSPRQGGSLRYEQYF
-	TRBJ2-3	TRBV10-3	CAISEGQGRADTQYF
-	TRBJ2-7	TRBV2	CASSLQASYEQYF
once	TRBJ2-7	TRBV5-4	CASSLEGYEQYF
-	TRBJ2-2	TRBV11-2	CASRVIGRAGELFF
-	TRBJ2-7	TRBV30	CALDEQYF
-	TRBJ2-7	TRBV10-1	CASSDGKKGAPGEQYF
-	TRBJ1-2	TRBV30	CAWSNTQYYGYTF
few	TRBJ1-2	TRBV2	CASSDSGAYGYTF
-	TRBJ1-1	TRBV21-1	CAPHGTPNTEAFF
-	TRBJ1-1	TRBV9	CASSASPGTGGKAFF
-	TRBJ2-4	TRBV2	CASSGLRQLAKNIQYF
-	TRBJ1-1	TRBV11-2	CASSSSSGGYGEAFF
-	TRBJ2-1	TRBV28	CASGGGIFNEQFF
-	TRBJ2-1	TRBV5-1	CASSLVPGTGANNEQFF
-	TRBJ2-1	TRBV6-4	CASSDWAGNNEQFF
-	TRBJ1-3	TRBV5-1	CASSFNGPRSGNTIYF
-	TRBJ2-2	TRBV5-1	CASSLDARNTGELFF
-	TRBJ2-3	TRBV7-6	CASSLRGLAGSDTQYF
few	TRBJ2-7	TRBV5-1	CASSLAQGPYEQYF
-	TRBJ2-1	TRBV6-5	CASSWGLAGAGEQFF
-	TRBJ2-7	TRBV5-1	CASSGQGYEQYF
-	TRBJ2-5	TRBV30	CAWSRQGQETQYF
-	TRBJ1-2	TRBV5-1	CASRLTGDYGYTF
-	TRBJ2-3	TRBV7-9	CASSLGEIRGDTQYF
-	TRBJ2-3	TRBV18	CASSPLASTDTQYF
-	TRBJ2-3	TRBV6-1	CASSEAQITDTQYF
-	TRBJ2-7	TRBV7-9	CASSFPAAGQYF
-	TRBJ1-2	TRBV2	CASRQTPYGYTF
-	TRBJ2-1	TRBV20-1	CSASLPPEQFF
once	TRBJ2-5	TRBV7-3	CASSLDSTPQETQYF
-	TRBJ2-6	TRBV5-4	CAGGGASGANVLTF
-	TRBJ2-7	TRBV9	CASSVGGRRQRHEQYF
-	TRBJ1-2	TRBV19	CASSTPGDRGLGGYTF
-	TRBJ1-1	TRBV4-2	CASSQQGRVNTEAFF
-	TRBJ1-1	TRBV28	CAVTRPGINTEAFF
-	TRBJ2-3	TRBV18	CASSPRTGRTDTQYF
-	TRBJ2-2	TRBV5-1	CASSPGGLDTGELFF
-	TRBJ2-1	TRBV7-9	CASSLARGSGEYNEQFF
-	TRBJ2-1	TRBV5-1	CASSYLSGGDYEQFF
once	TRBJ1-2	TRBV30	CAWSARQGANYGYTF
-	TRBJ2-7	TRBV2	CASIGTGGLAYEQYF
-	TRBJ2-1	TRBV5-1	CASSLAGTRNEQFF
-	TRBJ2-3	TRBV14	CASSQEGLLAVRHTDTQYF
-	TRBJ1-1	TRBV30	CAWSGSANRDTEAFF
once	TRBJ1-1	TRBV10-2	CASSERSGDTEAFF
-	TRBJ2-1	TRBV7-8	CASSLVTLRENEQFF
few	TRBJ2-1	TRBV11-2	CASSSQGLAGDEQFF
-	TRBJ2-5	TRBV5-1	CASSFSPGRAQETQYF
-	TRBJ2-7	TRBV5-4	CASSFKREGREQYF